These 5 T cell receptor beta chains were all obtained from the same sample, sequenced in a study of beta chain bispecific antibodies for T cell cancers. The study's findings and limits: Most targeted TRBV signal came from the leukemia cell line cells, not normal T cells.

TCRdb re-analysed the 5' RACE reads in MiXCR, keeping a single row per CDR3 protein. Of 15,000 or so distinct CDR3 sequences in the sample, 2% to 2.5% were seen once. Either OKT3 anti-CD3 antibody or CD3/CD28 beads expanded T cells from blood mononuclear cells over approximately 3 days. Their antigens remain unidentified. Specimen: healthy donor T cells cultured with leukemia cells. These receptors all stem from a human donor in good health. Some clones in this sample may be carry-over from other donors' samples.

This clonotype was counted at least ten times. The genes are TRBV6-5 and TRBJ2-3; possible D gene TRBD1, 6 bases. The CDR3 totals 13 residues. CDR1 is MNHEY and CDR2 is SVGAGI in the germline V gene. V lost 6 bases to trimming and J lost 0 bases, with 7 bases between them. Here the CDR3 reads CASRDRSTDTQYF. The DNA for the CDR3 is TGTGCCAGCAGGGACAGAAGCACAGATACGCAGTATTTT.

The rearrangement links TRBV4-2 to TRBJ2-7; 14 nucleotides match TRBD2. The CDR3 sequence is 17 residues long. Germline V CDR1 and CDR2: LGHNA, YNFKEQ. Trimming at V came to 4 bases and at J to 3 bases, leaving 8 bases not matched to a gene. The CDR3 DNA is TGTGCCAGCAGCCTCTGGACTAGCGGGGGGCCAAACTACGAGCAGTACTTC. Protein sequence: CASSLWTSGGPNYEQYF.

In its sample, this clonotype is medium-sized (0.01 to 0.1%). The chain uses TRBV10-3 and TRBJ2-7, with 10 positions matching TRBD1. The V segment lost 10 bases and the J segment 1 base; nucleotides outside the gene matches: 7. Germline loops: CDR1 ENHRY, CDR2 SYGVKD. CDR3 length: 14 residues. The CDR3 loop is CATTGQGISYEQYF. In nucleotides, the CDR3 is TGTGCCACCACGGGACAGGGGATTTCCTACGAGCAGTACTTC.

This clonotype was counted many times. The chain couples TRBV2 to TRBJ2-5; TRBD2 aligns across 10 bases. The V gene end was trimmed by 4 bases and the J gene end by 5 bases; junction bases not matched to a gene: 7. In germline, CDR1 is SNHLY, CDR2 FYNNEI. The CDR3 totals 15 residues. CDR3 in amino acids: CASSGMSGGEETQYF. The CDR3 DNA follows: TGTGCCAGCAGTGGAATGAGCGGGGGGGAGGAGACCCAGTACTTC.

This clonotype has at least ten counts. The V and J genes are TRBV5-1 and TRBJ2-2, with unresolved D. This CDR3 is 12 amino acids long. Trimming removed 4 bases from V and 5 bases from J, with 6 bases in between. Germline loops: CDR1 SGHRS, CDR2 YFSETQ. The CDR3 sequence is CASSPPTGELFF. The CDR3 nucleotides read TGCGCCAGCAGCCCTCCGACCGGGGAGCTGTTTTTT.